This T cell receptor beta chain was sequenced during a study of T cell repertoires in cytomegalovirus infection. The overall study: Indicated by public TCR beta signatures were CMV infection and matching HLA type. Overall study results and limits: The ex vivo response was dominated by HLA-C-restricted CMV-specific TCR beta clonotypes.

Via MiXCR, TCRdb re-called the reads, giving one row per CDR3 protein. Among 60,000 to 75,000 distinct CDR3 sequences listed, about 27% were seen once. On this clonotype itself: Its matching antigen is unknown.

Germline V gives CDR1 SGHNT, CDR2 YYREEE (reference sequence). V lost 5 bases to trimming and J lost 2 bases; unmatched junction nucleotides: 3. This CDR3 is built from 15 residues. The receptor was isolated from a human donor in good health (CMV status not recorded). Some clones in this sample may be carry-over from other donors' samples. Sequencing was performed on CD8+ T cells from cultured PBMCs, taken from culture after CMV antigen stimulation. This chain joins TRBV5-4 and TRBJ2-3; TRBD2 matches at 12 bases. CDR3 protein: CASRTSGSPTDTQYF. CDR3 DNA sequence: TGTGCCAGCAGGACTAGCGGGAGTCCCACAGATACGCAGTATTTT.